This TCR beta chain was recorded in a study of CD4 T cell repertoires in COVID-19. Study details: Other coronavirus spike proteins restimulated relabeled CFSE-low cells expanded with IL-2 for about eleven days.

The V gene lost 2 bases and the J gene lost 9 bases, with 19 bases spanning the gap. Per the germline V gene, CDR1 is ENHRY and CDR2 is SYGVKD. The CDR3 is made up of 15 amino acids. Generated by immunoSEQ multiplex PCR, the TCRdb table keeps only in-frame clones and is missing some. This sample has over 75,000 clones; 83% occur once, and the top ten carry roughly 0.5%. Mild-to-severe COVID-19 survivors were the donors. Sequences were derived from CD4+ T cells from peripheral blood, sampled after recovery from COVID-19. This chain connects TRBV10-3 to TRBJ1-2; D uncertain. The receptor was isolated from a human donor who had COVID-19. The CDR3 nucleotides read TGTGCCATCAGTGAGAGAATTGGGAGTTCTGAGAGCTACACCTTC. It is translated as CAISERIGSSESYTF.